This T cell receptor (beta chain) was identified in a study of shared clonotypes between healthy human individuals. CDR1 SQVTM and CDR2 ANQGSEA come from the germline V gene. CDR3 length: 13 amino acids. V shed 4 bases, J shed 0 bases, and the junction held 0 bases outside the gene matches. Assay: immunoSEQ multiplex PCR; the TCRdb copy retains only in-frame clones and omits some. Of more than 1.2 million clones in the sample, less than 99% were seen once. About this clone: The same CDR3 can be traced to other DNA sequences in this sample.

The sample comprised naive CD4+ T cells sorted from blood. Subset given: CD45RA+ positively selected. This sequence joins TRBV29-1 and TRBJ2-1; 7 bases are shared with TRBD1. The TCR was taken from a man aged 25-40 years in good health. The CDR3, as DNA: TGCAGCGTTGGACAGGGCTCCTACAATGAGCAGTTCTTC. Amino acids: CSVGQGSYNEQFF.